This TCR beta chain originates from a study of OX40 agonist ivuxolimab in advanced cancers. Findings and caveats of the study: Clonal expansion by week 6 occurred in CD4+ and CD8+ blood T cells (at 0.1 to 3.0 mg/kg).

Using immunoSEQ multiplex PCR, the repertoire was profiled, and TCRdb retains in-frame clones only, with some absent. The data contain 65,000 to 80,000 clones, 86% of them singletons. Blood sampling was done at baseline, cycle 4 day 1, and cycle 7 day 1. As for this clone: The antigen is not known.

The V end was cut by 3 bases, the J end by 4 bases, with 13 bases between. The CDR3 length is 15 residues. Germline lookup yields CDR1 SGHTA and CDR2 FQGNSA. The chain couples TRBV7-2 to TRBJ1-3; the D gene is possibly TRBD1 (6 bases). The sequence was collected from an adult with an advanced solid tumor such as melanoma, head and neck, liver or kidney cancer. Here the sequenced sample was CD4+ or CD8+ T cells sorted from blood, taken in a trial of the OX40 agonist ivuxolimab. The CDR3 loop reads CASSLDPGTGNTIYF. CDR3 nucleotide sequence: TGTGCCAGCAGCTTGGATCCAGGGACAGGAAACACCATATATTTT.